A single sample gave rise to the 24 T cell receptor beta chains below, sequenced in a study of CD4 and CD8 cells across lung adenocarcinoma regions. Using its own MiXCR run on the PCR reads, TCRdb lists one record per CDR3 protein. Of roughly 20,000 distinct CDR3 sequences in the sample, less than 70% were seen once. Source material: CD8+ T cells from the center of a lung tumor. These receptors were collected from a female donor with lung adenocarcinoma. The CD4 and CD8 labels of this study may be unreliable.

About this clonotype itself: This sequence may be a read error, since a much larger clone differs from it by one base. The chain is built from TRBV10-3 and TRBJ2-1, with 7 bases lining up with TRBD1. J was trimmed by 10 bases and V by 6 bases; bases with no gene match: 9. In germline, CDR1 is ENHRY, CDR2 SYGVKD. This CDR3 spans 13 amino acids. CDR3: CAISDRVSDEQFF. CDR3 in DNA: TGTGCCATCAGCGACAGGGTTAGCGACGAGCAGTTCTTC.

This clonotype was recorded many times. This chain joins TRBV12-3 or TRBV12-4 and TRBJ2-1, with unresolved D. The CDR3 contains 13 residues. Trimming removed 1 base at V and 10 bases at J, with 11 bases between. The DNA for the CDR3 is TGTGCCAGCAGTTTAGGTAGGGCCCTCGAGCAGTTCTTC. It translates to CASSLGRALEQFF.

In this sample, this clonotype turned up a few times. CDR3 coding DNA: TGTGCCAGCAGCTTGGACCTTGGGGGGACGGTGGAAGGGTTCTTC. The encoded protein is CASSLDLGGTVEGFF. V usage is TRBV7-9 and J usage is TRBJ2-1; D perhaps matches TRBD2 (6 bases). The V gene's germline CDR1 is SEHNR and CDR2 FQNEAQ (reference sequence). The CDR3 is made up of 15 amino acids. Trimming pared 3 bases from V and 15 bases from J, leaving 24 bases between.

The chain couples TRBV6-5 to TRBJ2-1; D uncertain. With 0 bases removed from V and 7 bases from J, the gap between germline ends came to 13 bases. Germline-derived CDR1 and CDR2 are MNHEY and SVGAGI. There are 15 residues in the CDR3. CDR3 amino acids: CASSYSIGVRNEQFF. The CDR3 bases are TGTGCCAGCAGTTACTCGATTGGGGTTAGGAATGAGCAGTTCTTC.

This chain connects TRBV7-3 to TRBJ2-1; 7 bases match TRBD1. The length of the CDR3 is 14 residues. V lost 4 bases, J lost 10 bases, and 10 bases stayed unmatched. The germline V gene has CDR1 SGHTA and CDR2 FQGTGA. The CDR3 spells CASSSQSQGVEQFF. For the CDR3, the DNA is TGTGCCAGCAGCTCACAAAGCCAGGGGGTCGAGCAGTTCTTC. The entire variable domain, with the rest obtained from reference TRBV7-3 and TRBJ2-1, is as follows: GAGVSQTPSNKVTEKGKYVELRCDPISGHTALYWYRQSLGQGPEFLIYFQGTGAADDSGLPNDRFFAVRPEGSVSTLKIQRTERGDSAVYLCASSSQSQGVEQFFGPGTRLTVL.

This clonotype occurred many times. This CDR3 is CASSRSLNTEAFF. As DNA, the CDR3 is TGTGCCAGCAGTAGGAGTCTGAACACTGAAGCTTTCTTT. J is TRBJ1-1 and V is TRBV6-1, with D unclear. The CDR3 is made up of 13 amino acids. V shed 5 bases and J shed 0 bases, with 7 bases lying between them. The V gene's germline CDR1 is MNHNS and CDR2 SASEGT.

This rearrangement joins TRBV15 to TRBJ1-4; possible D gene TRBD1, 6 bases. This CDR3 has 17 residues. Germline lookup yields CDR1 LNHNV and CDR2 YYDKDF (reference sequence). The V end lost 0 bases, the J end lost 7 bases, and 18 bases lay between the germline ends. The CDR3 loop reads CATSRDLGAGAFEKLFF. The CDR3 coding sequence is TGTGCCACCAGCAGAGACCTCGGGGCAGGGGCGTTTGAAAAACTGTTTTTT.

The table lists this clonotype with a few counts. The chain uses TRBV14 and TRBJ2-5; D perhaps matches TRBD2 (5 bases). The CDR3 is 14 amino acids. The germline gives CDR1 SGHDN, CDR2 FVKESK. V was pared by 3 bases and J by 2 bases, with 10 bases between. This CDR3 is CASSHNRGQETQYF. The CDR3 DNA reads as TGTGCCAGCAGCCATAACAGAGGGCAAGAGACCCAGTACTTC.

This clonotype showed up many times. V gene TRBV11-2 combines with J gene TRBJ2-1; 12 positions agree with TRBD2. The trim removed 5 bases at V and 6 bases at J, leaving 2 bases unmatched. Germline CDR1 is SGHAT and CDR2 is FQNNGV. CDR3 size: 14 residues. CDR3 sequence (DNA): TGTGCCAGCAGCCTGGGACTAGCGGGCAATGAGCAGTTCTTC. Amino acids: CASSLGLAGNEQFF. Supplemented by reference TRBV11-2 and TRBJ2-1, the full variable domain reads EAGVAQSPRYKIIEKRQSVAFWCNPISGHATLYWYQQILGQGPKLLIQFQNNGVVDDSQLPKDRFSAERLKGVDSTLKIQPAKLEDSAVYLCASSLGLAGNEQFFGPGTRLTVL.

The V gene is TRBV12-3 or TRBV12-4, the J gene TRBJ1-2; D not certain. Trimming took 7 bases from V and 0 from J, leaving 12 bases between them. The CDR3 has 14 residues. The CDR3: CASKRGSANYGYTF. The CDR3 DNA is TGTGCCAGCAAGCGGGGATCAGCTAACTATGGCTACACCTTC.

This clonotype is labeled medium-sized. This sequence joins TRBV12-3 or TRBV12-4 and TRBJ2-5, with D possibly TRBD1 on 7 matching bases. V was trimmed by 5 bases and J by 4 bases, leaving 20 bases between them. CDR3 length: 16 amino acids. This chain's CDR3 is CASSLILSGGGETQYF. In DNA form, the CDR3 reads TGTGCCAGCAGTCTCATCCTCTCAGGGGGAGGAGAGACCCAGTACTTC.

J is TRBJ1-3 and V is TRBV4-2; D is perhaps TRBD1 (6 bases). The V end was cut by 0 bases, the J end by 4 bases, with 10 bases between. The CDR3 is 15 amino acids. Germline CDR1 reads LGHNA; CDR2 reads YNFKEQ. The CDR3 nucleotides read TGTGCCAGCAGCCAAGAACAGGGCACCGGAAACACCATATATTTT. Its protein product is CASSQEQGTGNTIYF.

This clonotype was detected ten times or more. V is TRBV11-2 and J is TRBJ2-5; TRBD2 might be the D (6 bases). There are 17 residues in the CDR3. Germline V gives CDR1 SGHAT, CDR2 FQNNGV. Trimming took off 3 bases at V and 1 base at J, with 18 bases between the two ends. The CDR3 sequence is CASSLGPAGTSQETQYF. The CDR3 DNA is TGTGCCAGCAGCTTGGGTCCTGCCGGGACTTCCCAAGAGACCCAGTACTTC. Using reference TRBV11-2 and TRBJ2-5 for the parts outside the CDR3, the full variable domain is EAGVAQSPRYKIIEKRQSVAFWCNPISGHATLYWYQQILGQGPKLLIQFQNNGVVDDSQLPKDRFSAERLKGVDSTLKIQPAKLEDSAVYLCASSLGPAGTSQETQYFGPGTRLLVL.

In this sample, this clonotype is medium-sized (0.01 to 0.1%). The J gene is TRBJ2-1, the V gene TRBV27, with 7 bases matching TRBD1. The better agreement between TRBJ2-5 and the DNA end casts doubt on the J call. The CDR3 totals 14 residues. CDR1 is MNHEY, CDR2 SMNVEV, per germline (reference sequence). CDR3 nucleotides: TGTGCCAGCAGATTGGGACAGTGGGGGGAGACCCAGTACTTC. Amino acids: CASRLGQWGETQYF.

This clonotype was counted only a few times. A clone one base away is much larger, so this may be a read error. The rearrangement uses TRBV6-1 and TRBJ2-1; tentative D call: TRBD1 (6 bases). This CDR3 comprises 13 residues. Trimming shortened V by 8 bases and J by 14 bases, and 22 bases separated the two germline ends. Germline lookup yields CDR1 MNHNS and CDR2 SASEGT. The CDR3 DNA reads TGTGCCAGCCGACCCCTCTTTGGACAGCCGGAGTTCTTC. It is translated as CASRPLFGQPEFF.

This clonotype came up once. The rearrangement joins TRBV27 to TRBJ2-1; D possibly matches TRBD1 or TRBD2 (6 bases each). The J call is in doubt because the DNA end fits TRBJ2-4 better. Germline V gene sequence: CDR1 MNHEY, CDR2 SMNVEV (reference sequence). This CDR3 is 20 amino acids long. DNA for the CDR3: TGTGCCAGCAGGTCAAGGGGGGCGGCGCTCGCGGCCCAGGACCAAGAGACTCAGTACTTC. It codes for CASRSRGAALAAQDQETQYF.

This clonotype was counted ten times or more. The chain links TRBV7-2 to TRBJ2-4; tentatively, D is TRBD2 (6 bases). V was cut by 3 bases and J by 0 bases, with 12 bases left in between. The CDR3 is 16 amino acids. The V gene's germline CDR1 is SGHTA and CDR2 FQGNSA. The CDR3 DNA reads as TGTGCCAGCAGCTTTAGCGGAGTACTAGCCAAAAACATTCAGTACTTC. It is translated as CASSFSGVLAKNIQYF.

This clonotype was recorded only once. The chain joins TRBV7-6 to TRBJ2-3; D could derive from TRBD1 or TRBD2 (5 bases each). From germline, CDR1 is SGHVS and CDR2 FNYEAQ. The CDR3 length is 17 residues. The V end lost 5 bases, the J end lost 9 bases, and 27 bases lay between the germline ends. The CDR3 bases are TGTGCCAGCAGCCCAGAGTCCGGGGCCCCCCTGGGCGAGACGCAGTATTTT. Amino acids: CASSPESGAPLGETQYF.

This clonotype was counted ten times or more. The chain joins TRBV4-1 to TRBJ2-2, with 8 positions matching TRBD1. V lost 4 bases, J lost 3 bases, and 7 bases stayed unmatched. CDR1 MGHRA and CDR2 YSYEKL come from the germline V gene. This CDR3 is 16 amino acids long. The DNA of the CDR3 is TGCGCCAGCAGCCGCCGGACAGGGATAGACACCGGGGAGCTGTTTTTT. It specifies CASSRRTGIDTGELFF.

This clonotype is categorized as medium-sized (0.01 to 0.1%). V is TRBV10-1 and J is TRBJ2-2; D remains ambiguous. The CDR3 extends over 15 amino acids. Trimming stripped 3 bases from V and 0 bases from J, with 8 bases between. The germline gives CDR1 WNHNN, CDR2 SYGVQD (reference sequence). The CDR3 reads CASSDVQPNTGELFF. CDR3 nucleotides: TGCGCCAGCAGTGATGTACAGCCGAACACCGGGGAGCTGTTTTTT.

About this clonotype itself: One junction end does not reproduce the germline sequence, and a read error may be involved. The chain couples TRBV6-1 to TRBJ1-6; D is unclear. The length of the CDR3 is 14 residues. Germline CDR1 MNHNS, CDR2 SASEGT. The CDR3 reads CASRLSTSTSPPHF. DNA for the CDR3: TGTGCCAGCCGGTTGTCCACAAGTACTTCACCCCCCCACTTT.

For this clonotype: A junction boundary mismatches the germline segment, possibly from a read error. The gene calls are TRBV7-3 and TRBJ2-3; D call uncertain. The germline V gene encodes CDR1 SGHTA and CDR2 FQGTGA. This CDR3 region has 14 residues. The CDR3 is CARSDSPPPDTQYF. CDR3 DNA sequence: TGTGCGAGGAGCGATAGCCCCCCTCCTGATACCCAGTATTTC.

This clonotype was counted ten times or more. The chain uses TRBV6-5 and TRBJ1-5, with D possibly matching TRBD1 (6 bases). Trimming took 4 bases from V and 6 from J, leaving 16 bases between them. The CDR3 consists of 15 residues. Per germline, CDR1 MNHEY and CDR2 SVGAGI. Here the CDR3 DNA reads TGTGCCAGCAGTTCCGAATACAGGGTAGCTCAGCCCCAGCATTTT. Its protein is CASSSEYRVAQPQHF.

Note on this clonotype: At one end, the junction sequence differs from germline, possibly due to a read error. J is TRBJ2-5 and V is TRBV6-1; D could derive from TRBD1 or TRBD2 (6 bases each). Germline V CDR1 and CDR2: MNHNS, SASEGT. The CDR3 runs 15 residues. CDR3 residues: CARGLGGGSPETQYF. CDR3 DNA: TGTGCCAGGGGGCTGGGGGGCGGCTCCCCAGAGACGCAGTACTTC.